Below, one T cell receptor beta chain is given with its context. It lacks a known antigen. Base qualities were left out, and no much larger clone turns up one base away. Other nucleotide sequences in the sample specify the same CDR3. The collaborating institutions used their own protocols to collect whole blood in K2EDTA tubes. For TCRbeta analysis, collaborators shipped samples in one of three forms: frozen whole blood, isolated PBMCs, or DNA extracted from either of those sample types. This record comes from a study of blood T cell repertoires in COVID-19 (TCRdb year 2020). Concerning the study at large: The collaborator samples originated in the United States, Italy and Spain and spanned the acute and convalescent phases of COVID-19. A freely available public database, intended as a resource for researchers studying the immune response to SARS-CoV-2, is where the repertoires were released. Deeply sampled blood TCRbeta repertoires from subjects exposed to, actively infected with, or recovered from COVID-19 were included in the dataset. The sample metadata nearly always contained a de-identified subject ID, COVID-19 status, age in years and sex. The material from the prospective study consisted of cDNA or gDNA derived from T cells, B-cell-depleted T cells, or PBMCs. Samples came from the ongoing ImmuneRACE study (first 160 participants) plus 1,254 subjects from 6 global collaborators. Where HLA class I and class II types were available, the types were taken from metadata supplied by the sample provider, not from assay-based typing. Study-wide findings and limitations: Clinical and demographic metadata were provided uncurated, with the amount varying by source and participant.

TCRbeta CDR3 regions were amplified from genomic DNA by means of the immunoSEQ Assay, a bias-controlled multiplex PCR. For the original study's pipeline: The number of nucleated cells in each sample was estimated from the amplification of reference gene primers within the assay. To quantify the absolute abundance of each unique TCRbeta CDR3 rearrangement, sequence reads were collapsed and filtered. For each sample, productive Simpson clonality was calculated by taking the square root of Simpson's diversity index across productive rearrangements. TCRdb carries this immuneACCESS record with in-frame sequences only. Its versions omit some clonotypes, under half of them owing to an unresolved V gene in the studies checked, with the rest unexplained. V, J and clone size are those of that table, while D and trimming were read from the DNA. In all, the sample holds around 260,000 clones, and 80% to 85% of those were seen once. Less than 5% of the sample is in the top ten clones.

The sequenced material came from peripheral blood. The TCR comes from a man in his 60s with acute or convalescent COVID-19.

CDR3 region: CASSQGQGGGYTF. The nucleotides are TGTGCCAGCAGCCAAGGGCAGGGAGGGGGCTACACCTTC. The chain uses TRBV3-1 (or the pseudogene TRBV3-2) and TRBJ1-2, with TRBD1 as a weak D call on 5 bases. The junction carries 11 bases between V and J, which are trimmed by 1 base and 8 bases respectively. The CDR3, cysteine through phenylalanine, is 13 amino acids long. The CDR3 DNA has 39 bases and is translated from base 1. The germline V gene (reference sequence) provides CDR1 LGHDT and CDR2 YNNKEL.